The 5 T cell receptor beta chains in this list originate from one sample, sequenced in a study of shared clonotypes between healthy human individuals (dated by TCRdb to about 2020). The library was made by the immunoSEQ multiplex PCR assay. What TCRdb holds here is the immuneACCESS table cut down to in-frame rearrangements. Part of the clones is not present; checked against another copy, under half of the missing clones reflect an unresolved V gene, and the others are unexplained. A total of 1,500,000 or so clones appear in this sample, approximately 98.5% of them only once. Jointly, the top ten make up 0.36% of the sample. Sequencing was done on a sample of naive CD4+ T cells sorted from blood. This specimen's cell subset or site label, interpreted: CD45RA+ positively selected. All receptors derive from a man aged 25 to 40 in good health.

This sequence joins TRBV28 and TRBJ2-7; no firm D call. V was trimmed by 6 bases and J by 2 bases, leaving 11 bases between them. There are 13 residues in the CDR3. CDR1 and CDR2 from the germline V gene are MDHEN and SYDVKM. The CDR3 DNA is TGTGCCAGCAGCCTCAGCTATCCCTACGAGCAGTACTTC. Encoded protein: CASSLSYPYEQYF.

The chain employs TRBV6-5 and TRBJ2-2; D unresolved. CDR1 MNHEY and CDR2 SVGAGI come from the germline V gene. V lost 6 bases and J lost 5, with 10 bases in between. This CDR3 has 13 amino acids. The CDR3 loop reads CASSPVPTGELFF. CDR3 in DNA: TGTGCCAGCAGCCCAGTACCGACCGGGGAGCTGTTTTTT.

The V gene is TRBV6-6, the J gene TRBJ2-1; 9 bases are a match to TRBD1. This CDR3 region has 14 residues. The V gene end was trimmed by 6 bases and the J gene end by 7 bases; junction bases not matched to a gene: 7. Germline V CDR1 and CDR2: MNHNY, SVGAGI (reference sequence). Here the CDR3 reads CASRTGTGRNEQFF. The CDR3 DNA follows: TGTGCCAGCAGAACCGGGACAGGGAGGAATGAGCAGTTCTTC.

The rearrangement links TRBV18 to TRBJ2-3; unclear D gene. Germline CDR1 and CDR2: KGHSH and LQKENI. V was cut by 3 bases and J by 0 bases, with 10 bases left in between. CDR3 length: 15 residues. The CDR3 loop is CASSPQSPSTDTQYF. As DNA, the CDR3 is TGTGCCAGCTCACCCCAGTCGCCTAGCACAGATACGCAGTATTTT.

As regards this clone: The sample carries other DNA sequences with the same CDR3. The V gene is TRBV2, the J gene TRBJ2-1; TRBD1 is a possible D gene (6 bases). Germline V lookup: CDR1 SNHLY, CDR2 FYNNEI. The CDR3 has 12 amino acids. With 9 bases removed from V and 5 bases from J, the gap between germline ends came to 11 bases. The CDR3 sequence is CASRQDNNEQFF. The CDR3 coding sequence is TGTGCCAGTCGACAGGACAACAATGAGCAGTTCTTC.